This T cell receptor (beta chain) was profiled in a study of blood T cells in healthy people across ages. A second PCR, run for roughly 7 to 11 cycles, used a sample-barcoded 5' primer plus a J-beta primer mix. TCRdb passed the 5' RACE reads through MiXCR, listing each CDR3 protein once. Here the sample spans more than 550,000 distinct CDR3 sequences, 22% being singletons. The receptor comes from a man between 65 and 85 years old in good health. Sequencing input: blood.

The CDR3 spells CASSLIPETQYF. The CDR3 bases are TGTGCCAGCAGCCTCATACCGGAGACCCAGTACTTC. The V call is TRBV12-3 or TRBV12-4, the J call TRBJ2-5, with D unresolved. The V and J ends lost 6 bases and 5 bases respectively, with 10 bases between them. The CDR3 consists of 12 residues.